A selection of T cell receptor beta chains follows, all from one sample in a study of lymphopenia after photon versus proton radiotherapy. Only in-frame clones appear in the TCRdb table, and some are missing; sequencing was by immunoSEQ multiplex PCR. The table records some 40,000 clones, around 84% of them present only once. The starting material was peripheral blood, obtained from a patient treated with proton-based radiotherapy. Source of these receptors: a woman in her sixties or seventies with pancreatic cancer. Some clones in this sample may be carry-over from other donors' samples. Each CDR3 is given without its conserved first and last residue. The order of the fields is J gene, V gene, CDR3 protein.

TRBJ2-5	TRBV4-1	ASSQDGRQGSYKETQY
TRBJ2-1	TRBV13	ASSLGSFPYNEQF
TRBJ2-2	TRBV30	AWIGTAENTGELF
TRBJ2-7	TRBV10-3	AISDFAAGVTYEQY
TRBJ2-1	TRBV10-3	AIARTGGSNNNEQF
TRBJ2-1	TRBV11-2	ASSLMGVQDNEQF
TRBJ2-7	TRBV14	ASSQSVREQY
TRBJ1-4	TRBV29-1	SVDAGGTNEKLF
TRBJ2-3	TRBV7-2	ASSFSGVDTQY
TRBJ1-1	TRBV27	ASSPRGVNTEAF
TRBJ1-5	TRBV27	ASTPGDPSNQPQH
TRBJ2-7	TRBV19	ASSAWAETTYEQY
TRBJ2-1	TRBV7-9	ASSLGGQNEQF
TRBJ2-7	TRBV5-6	ASSLGQGVYEQY
TRBJ2-3	TRBV5-1	ASSLAGVRTDTQY
TRBJ2-3	TRBV27	ASSPHNTDTQY
TRBJ2-1	TRBV10-2	ASRDPKGTNEQF
TRBJ2-7	TRBV5-4	ASSSTGGAVEQY
TRBJ1-4	TRBV27	ASSQGRGEKLF
TRBJ2-7	TRBV11-2	ASSLERQFYEQY
TRBJ2-2	TRBV7-2	ASSYGIPNAGELF
TRBJ2-2	TRBV5-1	ASSWTSGTTTGELF
TRBJ2-2	TRBV27	ASRSGTNTGELF